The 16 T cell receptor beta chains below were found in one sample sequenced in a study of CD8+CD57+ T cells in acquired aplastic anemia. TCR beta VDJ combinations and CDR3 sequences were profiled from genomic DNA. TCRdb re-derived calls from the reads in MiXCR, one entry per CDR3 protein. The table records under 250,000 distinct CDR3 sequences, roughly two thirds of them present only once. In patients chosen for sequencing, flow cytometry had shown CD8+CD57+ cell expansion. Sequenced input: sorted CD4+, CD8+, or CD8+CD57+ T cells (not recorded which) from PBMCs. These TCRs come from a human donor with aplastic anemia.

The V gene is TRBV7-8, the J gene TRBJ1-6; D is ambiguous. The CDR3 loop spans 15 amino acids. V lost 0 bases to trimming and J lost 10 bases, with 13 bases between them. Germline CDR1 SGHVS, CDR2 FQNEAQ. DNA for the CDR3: TGTGCCAGCAGCTTAGCGGGTCCAGCTGCGTCACCCCTCCACTTT. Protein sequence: CASSLAGPAASPLHF.

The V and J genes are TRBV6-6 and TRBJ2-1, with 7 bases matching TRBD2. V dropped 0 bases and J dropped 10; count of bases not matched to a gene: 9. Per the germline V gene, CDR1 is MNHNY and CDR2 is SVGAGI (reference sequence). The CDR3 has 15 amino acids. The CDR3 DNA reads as TGTGCCAGCAGTTACTCGACTGGGGGGGGGAGGGAGCAGTTCTTC. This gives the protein CASSYSTGGGREQFF.

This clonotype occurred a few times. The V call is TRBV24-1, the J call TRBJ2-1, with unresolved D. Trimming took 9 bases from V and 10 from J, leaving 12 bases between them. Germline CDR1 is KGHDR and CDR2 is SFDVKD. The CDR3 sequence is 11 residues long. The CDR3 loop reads CATGASREQFF. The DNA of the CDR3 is TGTGCCACCGGAGCTTCGAGGGAGCAGTTCTTC.

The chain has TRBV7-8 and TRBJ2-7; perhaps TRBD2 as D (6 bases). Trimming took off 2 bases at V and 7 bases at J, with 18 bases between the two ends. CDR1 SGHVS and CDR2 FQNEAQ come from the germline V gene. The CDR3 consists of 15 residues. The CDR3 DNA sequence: TGTGCCAGCAGCTTACAGGGACTGTCGGGGAGGGAGCAGTACTTC. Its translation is CASSLQGLSGREQYF.

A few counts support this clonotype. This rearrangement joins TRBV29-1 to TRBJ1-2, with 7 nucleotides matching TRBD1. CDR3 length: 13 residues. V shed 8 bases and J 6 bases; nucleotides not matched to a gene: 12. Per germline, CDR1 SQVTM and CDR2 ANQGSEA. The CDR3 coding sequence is TGCAGCACCACATCAGGGGGTAATCATGGCTACACCTTC. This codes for CSTTSGGNHGYTF.

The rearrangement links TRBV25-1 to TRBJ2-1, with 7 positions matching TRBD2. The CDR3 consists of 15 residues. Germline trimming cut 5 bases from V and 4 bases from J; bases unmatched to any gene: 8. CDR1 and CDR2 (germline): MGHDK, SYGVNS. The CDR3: CASSITAGAYNEQFF. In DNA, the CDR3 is TGTGCCAGCAGTATAACGGCGGGAGCTTACAATGAGCAGTTCTTC.

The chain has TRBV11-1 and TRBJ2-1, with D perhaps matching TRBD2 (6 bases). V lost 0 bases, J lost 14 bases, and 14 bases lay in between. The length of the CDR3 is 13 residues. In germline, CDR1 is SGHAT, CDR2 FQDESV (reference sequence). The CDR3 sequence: CASSLAGRGKEFF. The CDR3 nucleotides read TGTGCCAGCAGCTTAGCGGGGCGGGGAAAGGAGTTCTTC.

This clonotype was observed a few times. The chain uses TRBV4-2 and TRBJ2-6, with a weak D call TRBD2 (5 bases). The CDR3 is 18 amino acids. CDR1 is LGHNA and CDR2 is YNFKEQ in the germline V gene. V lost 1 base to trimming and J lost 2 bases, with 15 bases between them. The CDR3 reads CASSQVALRATGANVLTF. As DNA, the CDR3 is TGTGCCAGCAGCCAAGTGGCCTTGAGGGCCACTGGGGCCAACGTCCTGACTTTC.

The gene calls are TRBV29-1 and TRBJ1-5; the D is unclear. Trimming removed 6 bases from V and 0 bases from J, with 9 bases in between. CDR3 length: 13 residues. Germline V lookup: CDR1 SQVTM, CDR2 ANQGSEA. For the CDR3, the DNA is TGCAGCGTCCAAGGTGATAGCAATCAGCCCCAGCATTTT. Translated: CSVQGDSNQPQHF.

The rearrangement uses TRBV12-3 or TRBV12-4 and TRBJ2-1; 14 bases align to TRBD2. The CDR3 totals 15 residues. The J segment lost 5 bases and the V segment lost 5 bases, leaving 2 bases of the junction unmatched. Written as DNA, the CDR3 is TGTGCCAGCAGTGGACTAGCGGGAGGACACAATGAGCAGTTCTTC. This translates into CASSGLAGGHNEQFF.

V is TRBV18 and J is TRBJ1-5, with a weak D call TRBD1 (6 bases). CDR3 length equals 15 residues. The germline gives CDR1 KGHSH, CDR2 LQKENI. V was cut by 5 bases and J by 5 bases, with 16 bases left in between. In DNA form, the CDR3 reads TGTGCCAGCTCATCCCTACAGGGAAGCGATCAGCCCCAGCATTTT. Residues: CASSSLQGSDQPQHF.

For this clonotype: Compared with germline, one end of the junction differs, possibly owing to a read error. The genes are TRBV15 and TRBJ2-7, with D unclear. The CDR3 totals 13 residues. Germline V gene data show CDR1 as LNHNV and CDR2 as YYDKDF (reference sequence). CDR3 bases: TGTGCCACCAAGTTGCCTCTCTCCCACGAGCAGTACTTC. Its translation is CATKLPLSHEQYF.

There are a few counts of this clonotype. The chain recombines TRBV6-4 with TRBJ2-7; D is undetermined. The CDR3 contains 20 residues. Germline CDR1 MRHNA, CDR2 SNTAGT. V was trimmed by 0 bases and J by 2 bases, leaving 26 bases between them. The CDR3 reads CASSDSNFGDTDISTYEQYF. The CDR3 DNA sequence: TGTGCCAGCAGTGACTCGAACTTCGGAGACACAGATATCTCCACCTACGAGCAGTACTTC.

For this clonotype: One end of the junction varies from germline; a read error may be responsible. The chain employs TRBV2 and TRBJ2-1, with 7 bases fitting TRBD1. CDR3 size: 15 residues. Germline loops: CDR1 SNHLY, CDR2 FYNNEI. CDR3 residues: CASSDRDRTYNEKFF. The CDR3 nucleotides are TGTGCCAGCAGTGACCGGGACAGAACCTACAATGAGAAGTTCTTC. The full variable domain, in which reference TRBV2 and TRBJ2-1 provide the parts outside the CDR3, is EPEVTQTPSHQVTQMGQEVILRCVPISNHLYFYWYRQILGQKVEFLVSFYNNEISEKSEIFDDQFSVERPDGSNFTLKIRSTKLEDSAMYFCASSDRDRTYNEKFFGPGTRLTVL.

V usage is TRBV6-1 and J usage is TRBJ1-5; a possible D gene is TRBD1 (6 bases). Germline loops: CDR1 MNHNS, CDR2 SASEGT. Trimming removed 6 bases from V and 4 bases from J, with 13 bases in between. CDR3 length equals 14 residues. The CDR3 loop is CASSPQGVNQPQHF. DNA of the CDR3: TGTGCCAGCAGCCCACAGGGAGTTAATCAGCCCCAGCATTTT.

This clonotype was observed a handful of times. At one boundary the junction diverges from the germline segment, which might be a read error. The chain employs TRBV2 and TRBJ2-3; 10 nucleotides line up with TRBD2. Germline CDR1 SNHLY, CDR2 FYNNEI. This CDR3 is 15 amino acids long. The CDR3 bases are TGTGCCAGCATAACTAGCGGGGTCAGCACGGATACGCAGTATTTT. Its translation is CASITSGVSTDTQYF.